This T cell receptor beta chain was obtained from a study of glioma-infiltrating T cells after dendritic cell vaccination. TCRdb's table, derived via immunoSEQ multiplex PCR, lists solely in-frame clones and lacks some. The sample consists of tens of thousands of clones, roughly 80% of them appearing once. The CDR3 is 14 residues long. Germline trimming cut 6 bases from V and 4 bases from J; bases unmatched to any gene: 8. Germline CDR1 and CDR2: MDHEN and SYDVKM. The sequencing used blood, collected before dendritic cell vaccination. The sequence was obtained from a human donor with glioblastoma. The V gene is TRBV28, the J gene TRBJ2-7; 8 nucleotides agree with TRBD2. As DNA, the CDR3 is TGTGCCAGCAGCCTACTAGCGGCTAGATACGAGCAGTACTTC. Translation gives CASSLLAARYEQYF. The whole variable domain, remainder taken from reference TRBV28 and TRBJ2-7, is DVKVTQSSRYLVKRTGEKVFLECVQDMDHENMFWYRQDPGLGLRLIYFSYDVKMKEKGDIPEGYSVSREKKERFSLILESASTNQTSMYLCASSLLAARYEQYFGPGTRLTVT.